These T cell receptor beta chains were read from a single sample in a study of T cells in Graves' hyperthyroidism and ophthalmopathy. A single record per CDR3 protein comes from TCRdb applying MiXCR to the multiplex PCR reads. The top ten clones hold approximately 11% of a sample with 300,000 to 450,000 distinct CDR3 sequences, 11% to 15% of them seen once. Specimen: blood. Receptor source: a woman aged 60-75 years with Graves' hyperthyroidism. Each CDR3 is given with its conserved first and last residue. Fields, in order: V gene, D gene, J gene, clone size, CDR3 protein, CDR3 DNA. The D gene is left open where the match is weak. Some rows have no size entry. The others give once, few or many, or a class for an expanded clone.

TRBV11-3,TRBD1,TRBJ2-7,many,CASRNQGQTGGTRVDEQYF,TGTGCCAGCAGAAACCAGGGGCAGACAGGGGGCACGCGCGTTGACGAGCAGTACTTC
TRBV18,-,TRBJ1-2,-,CASSPSQRREGYGYTF,TGTGCCAGCTCACCCTCCCAGAGACGGGAGGGATATGGCTACACCTTC
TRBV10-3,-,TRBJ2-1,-,CAIGLSSYNEQFF,TGTGCCATAGGTCTTAGCTCCTACAATGAGCAGTTCTTC
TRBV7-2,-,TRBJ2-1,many,CASSLWARTGFQFF,TGTGCCAGCAGCTTATGGGCCAGAACTGGGTTTCAGTTCTTC
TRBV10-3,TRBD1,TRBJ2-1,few,CATKATRQGSLTFSPLSYNEQFF,TGTGCCACCAAGGCGACAAGACAGGGATCCCTTACATTTTCCCCTCTCTCCTACAATGAGCAGTTCTTC
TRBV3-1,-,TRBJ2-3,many,CASKGSPVDTQYF,TGTGCCAGCAAGGGGTCTCCTGTGGATACGCAGTATTTT
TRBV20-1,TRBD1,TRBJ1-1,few,CSARDRALPPTYTEAFF,TGCAGTGCAAGGGACAGGGCCCTACCCCCCACATACACTGAAGCTTTCTTT
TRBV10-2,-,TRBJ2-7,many,CASSSQGGYEQYF,TGCGCCAGCAGTTCACAGGGAGGCTACGAGCAGTACTTC
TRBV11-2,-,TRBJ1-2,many,CASSLDAWGYGYTF,TGTGCCAGCAGCTTAGACGCATGGGGCTATGGCTACACCTTC
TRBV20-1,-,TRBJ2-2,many,CSARELGVGELFF,TGCAGTGCTAGAGAGCTCGGAGTGGGGGAGCTGTTTTTT
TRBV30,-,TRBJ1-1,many,CASRSGGTNTEAFF,TGTGCCTCACGCTCTGGGGGGACGAACACTGAAGCTTTCTTT
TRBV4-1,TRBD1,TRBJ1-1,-,CASSQNPGQGAGTEAFF,TGCGCCAGCAGCCAGAACCCGGGACAGGGGGCGGGAACTGAAGCTTTCTTT
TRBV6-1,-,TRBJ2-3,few,CASSVASIDTQYF,TGTGCCAGCAGTGTTGCGTCCATAGATACGCAGTATTTT
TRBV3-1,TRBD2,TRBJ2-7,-,CASSQGRTSGSYEQYF,TGTGCCAGCAGCCAAGGCCGGACTAGCGGGAGTTACGAGCAGTACTTC
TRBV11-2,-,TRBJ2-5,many,CASSLDRVSGTQYF,TGTGCCAGCAGCTTAGATCGGGTCAGCGGTACCCAGTACTTC
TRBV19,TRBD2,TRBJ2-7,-,CASSIGTSSSYEQYF,TGTGCCAGTAGTATAGGGACTAGCAGCTCCTACGAGCAGTACTTC
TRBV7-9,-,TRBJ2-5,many,CASSLQGQETQYF,TGTGCCAGCAGCTTGCAGGGGCAAGAGACCCAGTACTTC
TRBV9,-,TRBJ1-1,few,CASSVEQELNTEAFF,TGTGCCAGCAGCGTCGAACAGGAGCTGAACACTGAAGCTTTCTTT
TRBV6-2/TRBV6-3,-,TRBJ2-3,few,CASSYRRFSADTQYF,TGTGCCAGCAGTTACCGTCGTTTTTCCGCAGATACGCAGTATTTT
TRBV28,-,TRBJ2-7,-,CASSLWRGEQYF,TGTGCCAGCTCCTTATGGCGGGGCGAGCAGTACTTC
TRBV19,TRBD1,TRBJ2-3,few,CASSIDGTGGADTQYF,TGTGCCAGTAGTATAGATGGGACAGGGGGCGCAGATACGCAGTATTTT
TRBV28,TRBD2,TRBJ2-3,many,CASRLSGRRDTQYF,TGTGCCAGCAGACTTAGCGGGAGGAGAGATACGCAGTATTTT
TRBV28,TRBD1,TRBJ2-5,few,CASSDRAPEETQYF,TGTGCCAGCAGTGACAGGGCTCCAGAAGAGACCCAGTACTTC
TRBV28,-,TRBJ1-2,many,CASSLGQRVRGYTF,TGTGCCAGCAGTTTGGGCCAGAGAGTGAGGGGCTACACCTTC
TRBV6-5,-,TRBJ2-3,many,CASSFGGKSTDTQYF,TGTGCCAGCAGTTTTGGCGGGAAGAGCACAGATACGCAGTATTTT
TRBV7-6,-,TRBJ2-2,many,CASLPRRRRNTGELFF,TGTGCCAGCCTACCCCGGCGGAGACGAAACACCGGGGAGCTGTTTTTT
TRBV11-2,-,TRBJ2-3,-,CASSLDRVAEPHTDTQYF,TGTGCCAGCAGCTTAGATCGGGTAGCGGAACCCCACACAGATACGCAGTATTTT
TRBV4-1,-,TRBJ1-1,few,CASSQGEQMNTEAFF,TGCGCCAGCAGCCAAGGGGAACAGATGAACACTGAAGCTTTCTTT
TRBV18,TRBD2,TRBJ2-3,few,CASSPPTSGTDTQYF,TGTGCCAGCTCACCACCGACTAGCGGCACAGATACGCAGTATTTT
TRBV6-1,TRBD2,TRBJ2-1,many,CASMNSGSIEQFF,TGTGCCAGCATGAATAGCGGGAGTATTGAGCAGTTCTTC
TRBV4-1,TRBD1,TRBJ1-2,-,CASSRAGDRAYGYTF,TGCGCCAGCAGCCGCGCGGGGGACAGGGCCTATGGCTACACCTTC
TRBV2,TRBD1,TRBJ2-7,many,CASAVQGPAYEQYF,TGTGCCAGCGCCGTACAGGGGCCCGCCTACGAGCAGTACTTC
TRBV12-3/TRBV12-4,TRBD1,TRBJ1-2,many,CASSLFSTGLTYGYTF,TGTGCCAGCAGTTTATTTTCGACAGGGTTGACCTATGGCTACACCTTC
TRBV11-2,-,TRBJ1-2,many,CASSSLSEGSGGYTF,TGTGCCAGCAGCTCCCTATCTGAGGGGAGCGGTGGCTACACCTTC
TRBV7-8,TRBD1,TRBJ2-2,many,CASTFGSGQSATGELFF,TGTGCCAGCACCTTTGGGTCGGGACAGTCGGCCACCGGGGAGCTGTTTTTT
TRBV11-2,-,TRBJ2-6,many,CASSLISARANVLTF,TGTGCCAGCAGCTTAATCAGCGCCCGGGCCAACGTCCTGACTTTC
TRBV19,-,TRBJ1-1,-,CASSISQYSEAFF,TGTGCCAGTAGTATTAGTCAGTACAGTGAAGCTTTCTTT
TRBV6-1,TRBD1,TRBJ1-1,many,CASLPGQGALTEAFF,TGTGCCAGTCTACCGGGACAGGGGGCATTGACTGAAGCTTTCTTT
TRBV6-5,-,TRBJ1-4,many,CASSYSGEPNEKLFF,TGTGCCAGCAGTTACTCCGGGGAACCTAATGAAAAACTGTTTTTT
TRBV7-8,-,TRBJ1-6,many,CASSLRVRNSPLHF,TGTGCCAGCAGCTTAAGGGTCCGTAATTCACCCCTCCACTTT
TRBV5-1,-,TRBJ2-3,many,CASSLTGPADTQYF,TGCGCCAGCAGCTTGACAGGGCCCGCAGATACGCAGTATTTT
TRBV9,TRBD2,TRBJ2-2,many,CASSFGLAGVDTGELFF,TGTGCCAGCAGCTTTGGACTAGCGGGAGTGGACACCGGGGAGCTGTTTTTT
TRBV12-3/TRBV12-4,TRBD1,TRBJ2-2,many,CASSFWDRGPTRELFF,TGTGCCAGCAGTTTCTGGGACAGGGGACCCACCCGGGAGCTGTTTTTT
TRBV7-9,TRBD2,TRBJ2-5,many,CASRSRTSGTETQYF,TGTGCCAGCAGATCTCGGACTAGCGGGACGGAGACCCAGTACTTC
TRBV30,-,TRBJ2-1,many,CAGAGLAVNEQFF,TGTGCCGGGGCGGGGTTGGCGGTCAATGAGCAGTTCTTC
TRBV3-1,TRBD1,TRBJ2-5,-,CASAPGPGQGQETQYF,TGTGCCAGCGCCCCAGGACCTGGACAGGGACAAGAGACCCAGTACTTC
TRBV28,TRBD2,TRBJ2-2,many,CASSPREVPNTGELFF,TGTGCCAGCAGCCCCCGGGAGGTTCCGAACACCGGGGAGCTGTTTTTT
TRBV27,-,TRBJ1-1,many,CASSPATRGSSTEAFF,TGTGCCAGCAGTCCCGCGACTAGAGGGAGTAGCACTGAAGCTTTCTTT
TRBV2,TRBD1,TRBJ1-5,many,CASSEWGRGNQPQHF,TGTGCCAGCAGTGAATGGGGCAGGGGGAATCAGCCCCAGCATTTT
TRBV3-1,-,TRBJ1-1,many,CASSQDQDGEAFF,TGTGCCAGCAGCCAAGATCAGGACGGTGAAGCTTTCTTT
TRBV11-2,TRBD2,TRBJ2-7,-,CASSKREGDYEQYF,TGTGCCAGCAGCAAACGGGAGGGCGACTACGAGCAGTACTTC
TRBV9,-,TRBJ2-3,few,CASSVGPGLSLSDTQYF,TGTGCCAGCAGCGTAGGCCCCGGGCTTAGTTTGTCAGATACGCAGTATTTT
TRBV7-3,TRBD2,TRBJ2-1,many,CASRDGTSGNEQFF,TGTGCCAGCAGGGACGGGACTAGCGGCAATGAGCAGTTCTTC
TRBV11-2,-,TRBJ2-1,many,CASSRIGTYNEQFF,TGTGCCAGCAGCCGAATCGGGACTTACAATGAGCAGTTCTTC
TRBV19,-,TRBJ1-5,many,CASSPGQGHNQPQHF,TGTGCCAGTAGTCCGGGTCAGGGCCACAATCAGCCCCAGCATTTT
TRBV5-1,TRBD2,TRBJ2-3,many,CASSPGGSTDTQYF,TGCGCCAGCAGCCCGGGGGGGAGCACAGATACGCAGTATTTT
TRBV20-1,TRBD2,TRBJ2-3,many,CSASPPGGPTDTQYF,TGCAGTGCTTCCCCTCCGGGAGGCCCCACAGATACGCAGTATTTT
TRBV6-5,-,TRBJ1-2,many,CASSYSRFGNYGYTF,TGTGCCAGCAGTTACTCGAGATTCGGCAACTATGGCTACACCTTC